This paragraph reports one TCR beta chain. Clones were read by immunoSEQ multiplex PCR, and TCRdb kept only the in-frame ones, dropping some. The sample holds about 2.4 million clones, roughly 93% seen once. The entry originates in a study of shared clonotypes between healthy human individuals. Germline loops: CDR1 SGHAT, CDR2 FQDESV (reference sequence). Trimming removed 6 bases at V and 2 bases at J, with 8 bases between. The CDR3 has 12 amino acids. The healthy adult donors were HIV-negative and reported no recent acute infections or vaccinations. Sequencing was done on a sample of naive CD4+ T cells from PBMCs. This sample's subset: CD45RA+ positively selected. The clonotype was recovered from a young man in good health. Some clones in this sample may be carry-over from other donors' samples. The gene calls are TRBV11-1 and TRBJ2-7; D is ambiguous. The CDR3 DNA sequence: TGTGCCAGCAGTCGTTACCCCTACGAGCAGTACTTC. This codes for CASSRYPYEQYF.